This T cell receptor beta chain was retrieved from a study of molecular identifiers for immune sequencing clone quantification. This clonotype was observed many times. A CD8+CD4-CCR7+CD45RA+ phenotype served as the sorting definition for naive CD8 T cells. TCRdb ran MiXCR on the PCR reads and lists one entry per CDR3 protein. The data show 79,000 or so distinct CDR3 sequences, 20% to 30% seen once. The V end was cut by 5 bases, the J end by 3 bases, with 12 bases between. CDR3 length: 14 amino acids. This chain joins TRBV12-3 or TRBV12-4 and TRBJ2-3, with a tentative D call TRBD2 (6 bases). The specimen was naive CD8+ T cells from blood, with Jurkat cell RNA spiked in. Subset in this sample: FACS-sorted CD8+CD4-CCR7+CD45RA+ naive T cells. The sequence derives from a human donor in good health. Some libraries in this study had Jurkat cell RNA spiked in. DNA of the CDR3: TGTGCCAGCAGTCCCGGGAGACCTACAGATACGCAGTATTTT. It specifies CASSPGRPTDTQYF.